The 12 T cell receptor beta chains below come from one sample, sequenced in a study of T-cell memory formation after mild COVID-19. TCRdb re-analysed the 5' RACE reads in MiXCR, keeping a single row per CDR3 protein. The sample has fewer than 350,000 distinct CDR3 sequences, over 11% seen once. Material for sequencing was PBMCs or a T cell subset sorted from them (not recorded which). These TCRs come from a man between 18 and 29 years old who had mild COVID-19 (a few samples of this study predate the infection). Cell type and time point are not known.

This clonotype was seen repeatedly, ten times or more. V usage is TRBV5-1 and J usage is TRBJ1-1; D unclear. In germline, CDR1 is SGHRS, CDR2 YFSETQ. Trimming stripped 4 bases from V and 4 bases from J, with 14 bases between. This CDR3 region has 14 residues. DNA of the CDR3: TGCGCCAGCAGCCGAGTCGGGGAAGCCACTGAAGCTTTCTTT. Protein: CASSRVGEATEAFF.

The chain couples TRBV6-2 or TRBV6-3 to TRBJ2-1; D remains ambiguous. This CDR3 comprises 13 residues. V dropped 5 bases and J dropped 7 bases, with 12 bases sitting between them. The germline gives CDR1 MNHEY, CDR2 SVGEGT. CDR3 residues: CASSSTQLNEQFF. The CDR3 bases are TGTGCCAGCAGTAGCACCCAGTTAAATGAGCAGTTCTTC.

The chain uses TRBV10-3 and TRBJ1-6, with D maybe TRBD1 (5 bases). Looked up from germline, CDR1 is ENHRY and CDR2 is SYGVKD. V lost 10 bases, J lost 6 bases, and 19 bases lay in between. This CDR3 is built from 15 residues. CDR3 protein: CATRLLQGGNSPLHF. Written as DNA, the CDR3 is TGTGCCACACGATTACTCCAGGGAGGTAATTCACCCCTCCACTTT.

This clonotype was found many times. CDR3 amino acids: CASRPFDSDYGYTF. The DNA of the CDR3 is TGTGCCAGCAGGCCGTTCGACAGCGACTATGGCTACACCTTC. The gene calls are TRBV12-3 or TRBV12-4 and TRBJ1-2; perhaps TRBD1 as D (5 bases). The length of the CDR3 is 14 residues. The V and J ends lost 6 bases and 3 bases respectively, with 14 bases between them.

The chain couples TRBV9 to TRBJ2-2, with D possibly TRBD2 on 6 matching bases. The ends were cut back, 2 bases at V and 2 bases at J, with 7 bases in the middle. Germline V gene data show CDR1 as SGDLS and CDR2 as YYNGEE. CDR3 length: 14 amino acids. The CDR3 is CASSVGGNTGELFF. The CDR3 DNA sequence: TGTGCCAGCAGCGTCGGGGGAAACACCGGGGAGCTGTTTTTT.

This clonotype was observed at least ten times. The chain combines TRBV30 with TRBJ2-4; D perhaps matches TRBD2 (6 bases). This CDR3 has 12 residues. The V gene's germline CDR1 is GTSNPN and CDR2 SVGIG (reference sequence). The V and J ends lost 5 bases and 9 bases respectively, with 14 bases between them. This CDR3 is CAWAGRGGIQYF. The CDR3 nucleotides are TGTGCCTGGGCCGGGAGAGGAGGCATTCAGTACTTC.

This clonotype turned up a few times. The chain combines TRBV27 with TRBJ2-5; D might be TRBD1 or TRBD2, each matching 5 bases. The CDR3 length is 14 residues. Germline assignment: CDR1 MNHEY and CDR2 SMNVEV (reference sequence). V was trimmed by 3 bases and J by 5 bases, leaving 13 bases between them. CDR3 coding DNA: TGTGCCAGCAGTTTTGACCGGGGCGGGGAGACCCAGTACTTC. It specifies CASSFDRGGETQYF.

This CDR3 is CASAAGGWNTGELFF. CDR3 sequence (DNA): TGTGCCAGCGCGGCGGGGGGCTGGAACACCGGGGAGCTGTTTTTT. The chain links TRBV7-9 to TRBJ2-2; 8 bases match TRBD2. The CDR3 extends over 15 amino acids. Losses at the gene ends were 8 bases for V and 1 base for J; bases not matched to a gene: 6. The germline V gene encodes CDR1 SEHNR and CDR2 FQNEAQ (reference sequence).

This clonotype was counted between two and nine times. V and J are TRBV7-9 and TRBJ1-4; TRBD1 matches 8 bases. With 7 bases clipped from V and 7 bases from J, the junction kept 11 bases outside the gene matches. This CDR3 is built from 15 residues. Per germline, CDR1 SEHNR and CDR2 FQNEAQ (reference sequence). This chain's CDR3 is CASTSRGTGGEKLFF. In DNA form, the CDR3 reads TGTGCCAGCACCTCCAGAGGGACAGGAGGTGAAAAACTGTTTTTT. Filled out from reference TRBV7-9 and TRBJ1-4, the complete variable domain reads DTGVSQNPRHKITKRGQNVTFRCDPISEHNRLYWYRQTLGQGPEFLTYFQNEAQLEKSRLLSDRFSAERPKGSFSTLEIQRTEQGDSAMYLCASTSRGTGGEKLFFGSGTQLSVL.

This clonotype has just a few counts. V usage is TRBV28 and J usage is TRBJ2-3; D gene ambiguous. V lost 5 bases and J 1 base, leaving 16 bases between the germline ends. This CDR3 has 16 amino acids. The germline V gene has CDR1 MDHEN and CDR2 SYDVKM. The CDR3 loop is CASSPRSDLRTDTQYF. In nucleotides, the CDR3 is TGTGCCAGCAGTCCGCGATCCGATCTGCGCACAGATACGCAGTATTTT.

The chain has TRBV6-6 and TRBJ1-2, with 7 bases identical to TRBD1. CDR1 MNHNY and CDR2 SVGAGI come from the germline V gene (reference sequence). CDR3 length equals 18 residues. J lost 7 bases, V lost 7 bases, and 24 bases had no gene match. CDR3 residues: CASTRNRDSLNKGGGYTF. Written as DNA, the CDR3 is TGTGCCAGCACCAGGAACCGGGACAGTCTTAACAAGGGAGGTGGCTACACCTTC.

Only a few counts were recorded for this clonotype. The chain links TRBV18 to TRBJ2-7; D might be TRBD1 (6 bases). The CDR3 has 14 residues. CDR1 and CDR2 from the germline V gene are KGHSH and LQKENI. The germline V and J ends were trimmed by 2 bases and 0 bases, with 8 bases remaining between them. The CDR3 nucleotides are TGTGCCAGCTCACCAACGGACAGCTCCTACGAGCAGTACTTC. Translated: CASSPTDSSYEQYF.